This entry lists 24 T cell receptor beta chains sequenced from one sample in a study of T cells in Graves' hyperthyroidism and ophthalmopathy. Template material for amplifying TCR beta CDR3 regions consisted of RNA transcripts. With the HTBI primer set, the TCR CDR3 went through a first round of RT-PCR. TCRdb reprocessed the multiplex PCR reads with MiXCR, giving one entry per CDR3 protein. Here the sample spans some 350,000 distinct CDR3 sequences, approximately 14% being singletons. The sequenced material came from blood. These receptors were collected from a woman in her thirties or forties with Graves' ophthalmopathy.

This clonotype was picked up many times. The chain uses TRBV20-1 and TRBJ1-5, with a possible D match to TRBD1 (5 bases). The CDR3 totals 13 residues. V shed 3 bases and J shed 5 bases, with 11 bases lying between them. Germline loops: CDR1 DFQATT, CDR2 SNEGSKA (reference sequence). CDR3 in amino acids: CSASQGPHQPQHF. The CDR3 nucleotides read TGCAGTGCTAGTCAGGGCCCCCATCAGCCCCAGCATTTT.

In this sample, this clonotype turned up many times. The chain couples TRBV6-1 to TRBJ1-1; D not certain. The CDR3 contains 13 residues. Germline V gives CDR1 MNHNS, CDR2 SASEGT. Trimming shortened V by 1 base and J by 1 base, and 4 bases separated the two germline ends. The CDR3, as DNA: TGTGCCAGCAGTGAAGGTCGGAACACTGAAGCTTTCTTT. Encoded protein: CASSEGRNTEAFF.

Comment on this clonotype: A much bigger clone sits one base away, suggesting this may be a read error. This chain joins TRBV19 and TRBJ2-6; D is possibly TRBD1 (7 bases). This CDR3 contains 19 residues. Per the germline V gene, CDR1 is LNHDA and CDR2 is SQIVND (reference sequence). V was pared by 7 bases and J by 2 bases, with 24 bases between. The CDR3 region has the DNA TGTGCCAGTACCCATCCAGGGGGGATAGTAAGCACTGGGGCCAACGTCCTGACTTTC. This translates into CASTHPGGIVSTGANVLTF.

As regards this clonotype: A much larger clone sits a single nucleotide away, making a read error possible. The chain links TRBV2 to TRBJ1-1, with D hard to call. Per the germline V gene, CDR1 is SNHLY and CDR2 is FYNNEI. The CDR3 consists of 11 residues. Trimming stripped 7 bases from V and 1 base from J, with 4 bases between. The CDR3 loop is CASTENTEAFF. CDR3 nucleotides: TGTGCCAGCACCGAGAACACTGAAGCTTTCTTT.

At least ten counts were recorded for this clonotype. This chain connects TRBV28 to TRBJ2-7; 7 nucleotides match TRBD1. The V segment lost 2 bases and the J segment 4 bases; nucleotides outside the gene matches: 23. Germline CDR1 reads MDHEN; CDR2 reads SYDVKM. This CDR3 is 20 amino acids long. Here the CDR3 reads CASSLMALRLPTGFNYEQYF. The CDR3 coding sequence is TGTGCCAGCAGTTTAATGGCCCTGCGTTTACCGACAGGGTTTAATTACGAGCAGTACTTC. Full variable domain (rest looked up from reference TRBV28 and TRBJ2-7): DVKVTQSSRYLVKRTGEKVFLECVQDMDHENMFWYRQDPGLGLRLIYFSYDVKMKEKGDIPEGYSVSREKKERFSLILESASTNQTSMYLCASSLMALRLPTGFNYEQYFGPGTRLTVT.

Comments on this clonotype: Given a much more abundant clone one base away, this may be a read error. This sequence joins TRBV2 and TRBJ1-5, with TRBD1 matching over 8 bases. Germline assignment: CDR1 SNHLY and CDR2 FYNNEI. After removal of 5 bases from V and 0 bases from J, the junction contained 3 bases not matched to a gene. This CDR3 has 15 amino acids. CDR3 amino acids: CASSPTGDSNQPQHF. CDR3 bases: TGTGCCAGCAGTCCGACAGGGGATAGCAATCAGCCCCAGCATTTT.

The rearrangement joins TRBV9 to TRBJ2-7; D is possibly TRBD1 or TRBD2 (5 bases each). Trimming removed 3 bases at V and 6 bases at J, with 25 bases between. The CDR3 loop spans 17 amino acids. CDR1 is SGDLS, CDR2 YYNGEE, per germline. The CDR3: CASSERPNLGTPSEQYF. The CDR3, as DNA: TGTGCCAGCAGCGAGCGCCCCAACCTCGGGACCCCGAGCGAGCAGTACTTC.

This clonotype was seen at least ten times. J is TRBJ1-3 and V is TRBV2; no firm D call. The length of the CDR3 is 14 residues. Germline values: CDR1 SNHLY, CDR2 FYNNEI. Trimming pared 4 bases from V and 9 bases from J, leaving 16 bases between. In nucleotides, the CDR3 is TGTGCCAGCAGTGGGGCTCACAAATATATCACCATATATTTT. It encodes CASSGAHKYITIYF.

This clonotype was picked up many times. The chain recombines TRBV7-9 with TRBJ2-3, with D unresolved. The CDR3 has 13 amino acids. Trimming left V 3 bases short and J 10 bases short, with 14 bases between. In germline, CDR1 is SEHNR, CDR2 FQNEAQ (reference sequence). This CDR3 is CASSLGWLWAQYF. As DNA, the CDR3 is TGTGCCAGCAGCTTGGGTTGGCTTTGGGCGCAGTATTTT.

This clonotype was seen repeatedly, ten times or more. V is TRBV12-3 or TRBV12-4 and J is TRBJ2-3; TRBD2 matches at 7 bases. CDR3 size: 17 residues. With V trimmed by 6 bases and J by 2 bases, 14 bases remained unmatched. This CDR3 is CASSLHLMRGTTDTQYF. In DNA, the CDR3 is TGTGCCAGCAGCCTACATCTTATGCGGGGGACCACAGATACGCAGTATTTT.

Many counts were recorded for this clonotype. The chain recombines TRBV6-1 with TRBJ1-1; unclear D gene. Germline CDR1 reads MNHNS; CDR2 reads SASEGT. This CDR3 region has 13 residues. V lost 5 bases and J lost 0, with 7 bases in between. CDR3 protein: CASSKPMNTEAFF. The CDR3 DNA reads TGTGCCAGCAGTAAACCAATGAACACTGAAGCTTTCTTT.

With regard to this clonotype: Since a much larger clone is just one base distant, this may be a read error. V gene TRBV27 combines with J gene TRBJ1-2, with D perhaps TRBD1 (6 bases). In germline, CDR1 is MNHEY, CDR2 SMNVEV (reference sequence). The CDR3 consists of 17 residues. The CDR3: CAGSSQARVDRTYGYTF. DNA of the CDR3: TGTGCCGGCAGTTCACAAGCTCGGGTTGACAGGACATATGGCTACACCTTC.

V and J are TRBV20-1 and TRBJ2-7, with D perhaps matching TRBD2 (7 bases). The J call may be faulty, since TRBJ2-1 better matches the DNA end. The germline V gene encodes CDR1 DFQATT and CDR2 SNEGSKA (reference sequence). This CDR3 is 13 amino acids long. CDR3 nucleotide sequence: TGCAGCGGGGAGGGGGACAAAATTTACGAGCAGTTCTTC. Translating gives CSGEGDKIYEQFF.

This clonotype was counted between two and nine times. CDR3: CASATDRNTEAFF. The DNA of the CDR3 is TGTGCCAGCGCTACGGACAGGAACACTGAAGCTTTCTTT. The chain links TRBV5-6 to TRBJ1-1; possible D gene TRBD1, 6 bases. V was pared by 7 bases and J by 1 base, with 11 bases between. Germline V gene data show CDR1 as SGHDT and CDR2 as YYEEEE. The CDR3 loop spans 13 amino acids.

This clonotype was picked up many times. This chain uses TRBV6-1 with TRBJ1-1; D is ambiguous. Trimming pared 5 bases from V and 0 bases from J, leaving 10 bases between. This CDR3 comprises 14 residues. Germline-derived CDR1 and CDR2 are MNHNS and SASEGT. CDR3 sequence (DNA): TGTGCCAGCAGTAAAACGGCTCTGAACACTGAAGCTTTCTTT. This sequence encodes CASSKTALNTEAFF.

The J gene is TRBJ2-7, the V gene TRBV10-1, with D uncertain. The CDR3 has 10 residues. V was shortened by 7 bases and J by 2 bases, with 3 bases between the two germline ends. CDR1 WNHNN and CDR2 SYGVQD come from the germline V gene (reference sequence). CDR3 nucleotides: TGCGCCAGCACCACCTACGAGCAGTACTTC. It specifies CASTTYEQYF.

A remark on this clonotype: A read error is possible here, since a much larger clone lies one base away. The CDR3 nucleotides read TGTGCCAGCAGCTTACGAGCGGGAGGGCCGGGAGAGACCCAGTACTTC. Its protein product is CASSLRAGGPGETQYF. J is TRBJ2-5 and V is TRBV7-2; 10 bases are shared with TRBD2. With 2 bases clipped from V and 4 bases from J, the junction kept 7 bases outside the gene matches. CDR1 and CDR2 (germline): SGHTA, FQGNSA. The CDR3 loop spans 16 amino acids. Full variable domain (remainder filled in from reference TRBV7-2 and TRBJ2-5): GAGVSQSPSNKVTEKGKDVELRCDPISGHTALYWYRQSLGQGLEFLIYFQGNSAPDKSGLPSDRFSAERTGGSVSTLTIQRTQQEDSAVYLCASSLRAGGPGETQYFGPGTRLLVL.

This clonotype was seen repeatedly, ten times or more. This chain's CDR3 is CASSERGEFSSYEQYF. For the CDR3, the DNA is TGTGCCAGCAGTGAAAGGGGGGAGTTTAGCTCCTACGAGCAGTACTTC. J is TRBJ2-7 and V is TRBV25-1; tentatively, D is TRBD1 or TRBD2 (6 bases each). This CDR3 region has 16 residues. Per germline, CDR1 MGHDK and CDR2 SYGVNS. V was clipped by 2 bases and J by 0 bases, with 14 bases between them.

This clonotype was observed many times. The chain couples TRBV6-1 to TRBJ2-3; TRBD2 matches 7 bases. J gave up 1 base and V 6 bases, and 10 bases lay outside the gene matches. Germline V gene sequence: CDR1 MNHNS, CDR2 SASEGT. This CDR3 is built from 16 residues. This CDR3 reads CASRPLSAGGTDTQYF. CDR3 coding DNA: TGTGCCAGCAGGCCCCTCAGCGCGGGAGGCACAGATACGCAGTATTTT.

Written as DNA, the CDR3 is TGTGCCAGCAGCTTAACAGACGGGAAGAAAAACATTCAGTACTTC. The encoded protein is CASSLTDGKKNIQYF. V and J are TRBV11-2 and TRBJ2-4; TRBD2 might be the D (5 bases). The V end lost 2 bases, the J end lost 4 bases, and 12 bases lay between the germline ends. The germline gives CDR1 SGHAT, CDR2 FQNNGV. The CDR3 consists of 15 residues.

The rearrangement links TRBV20-1 to TRBJ2-3; D might be TRBD1 (6 bases). The ends were cut back, 0 bases at V and 4 bases at J, with 26 bases in the middle. Germline V gives CDR1 DFQATT, CDR2 SNEGSKA (reference sequence). The CDR3 is 19 amino acids. CDR3 bases: TGCAGTGCTAGAGATCTATTTAGCTTTACGGACAGAACTTCAGATACGCAGTATTTT. Translated, it gives CSARDLFSFTDRTSDTQYF.

This clonotype occurred a few times. The genes are TRBV7-8 and TRBJ2-5; D is uncertain. V was shortened by 2 bases and J by 5 bases, with 15 bases between the two germline ends. Germline V gene sequence: CDR1 SGHVS, CDR2 FQNEAQ. The CDR3 is 15 residues long. CDR3 sequence (DNA): TGTGCCAGCAGCTTATTAGTATCGGATGTCGAGACCCAGTACTTC. Protein sequence: CASSLLVSDVETQYF.

This clonotype has at least ten counts. The chain is built from TRBV13 and TRBJ2-3; D ambiguous. The CDR3 length is 16 residues. Trimming stripped 6 bases from V and 4 bases from J, with 20 bases between. In germline, CDR1 is PRHDT, CDR2 FYEKMQ (reference sequence). The chain's CDR3 is CASSYAVPIGPDTQYF. CDR3 in DNA: TGTGCCAGCAGTTATGCTGTCCCGATCGGGCCAGATACGCAGTATTTT. Full variable domain (missing parts from reference TRBV13 and TRBJ2-3): AAGVIQSPRHLIKEKRETATLKCYPIPRHDTVYWYQQGPGQDPQFLISFYEKMQSDKGSIPDRFSAQQFSDYHSELNMSSLELGDSALYFCASSYAVPIGPDTQYFGPGTRLTVL.

The CDR3 reads CASSLVTGGSYEQYF. The CDR3 DNA follows: TGTGCCAGCAGCTTAGTCACAGGGGGTTCCTACGAGCAGTACTTC. This chain links TRBV7-2 with TRBJ2-7; 8 bases agree with TRBD1. V lost 1 base to trimming and J lost 1 base; unmatched junction nucleotides: 3. CDR3 size: 15 residues. Germline values: CDR1 SGHTA, CDR2 FQGNSA. Variable domain in full (rest from reference TRBV7-2 and TRBJ2-7): GAGVSQSPSNKVTEKGKDVELRCDPISGHTALYWYRQSLGQGLEFLIYFQGNSAPDKSGLPSDRFSAERTGGSVSTLTIQRTQQEDSAVYLCASSLVTGGSYEQYFGPGTRLTVT.